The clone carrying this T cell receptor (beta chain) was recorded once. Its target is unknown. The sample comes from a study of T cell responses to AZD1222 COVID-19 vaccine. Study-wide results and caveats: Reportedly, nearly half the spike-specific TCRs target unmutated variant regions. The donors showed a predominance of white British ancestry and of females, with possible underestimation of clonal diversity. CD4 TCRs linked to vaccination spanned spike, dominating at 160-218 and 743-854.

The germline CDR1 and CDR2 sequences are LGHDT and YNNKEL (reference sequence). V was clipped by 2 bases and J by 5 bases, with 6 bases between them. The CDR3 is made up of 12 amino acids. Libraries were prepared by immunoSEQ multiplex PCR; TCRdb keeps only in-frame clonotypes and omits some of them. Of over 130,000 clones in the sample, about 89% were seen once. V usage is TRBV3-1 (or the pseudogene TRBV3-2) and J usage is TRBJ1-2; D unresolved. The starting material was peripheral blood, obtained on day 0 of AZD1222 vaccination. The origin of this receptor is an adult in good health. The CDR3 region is CASSQRSYGYTF. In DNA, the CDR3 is TGTGCCAGCAGCCAACGATCTTATGGCTACACCTTC.